Listed below are T cell receptor beta chains from one sample, sequenced in a study of T cell responses to AZD1222 COVID-19 vaccine. Sequencing used immunoSEQ multiplex PCR; TCRdb keeps in-frame clones, though not all of them. This sample has fewer than 95,000 clones, with approximately 91% found just once. The sample consisted of peripheral blood, taken 28 days after the second AZD1222 dose. These receptors were collected from an adult who received the AZD1222 COVID-19 vaccine. The CDR3 runs from the conserved cysteine through the conserved F or W. Each record gives: CDR3 DNA, CDR3 protein, V gene, D gene, clone size, CDR3 length, J gene. The D gene is left open where the match is weak. The listing skips clone size in some rows; elsewhere it reads once, few, many or a size class.

TGTGCCAGCAGCGCTCGACTAGCGGGGGCCACAGATACGCAGTATTTT | CASSARLAGATDTQYF | TRBV4-2 | TRBD2 | . | 16 | TRBJ2-3
TGCGCCAGCAGCCCGACGGCCCCAACTAATGAAAAACTGTTTTTT | CASSPTAPTNEKLFF | TRBV5-1 | . | . | 15 | TRBJ1-4
TGTGCCAGCAGCGCTAAGAGGGGCCGGGGTAACACCGGGGAGCTGTTTTTT | CASSAKRGRGNTGELFF | TRBV9 | . | . | 17 | TRBJ2-2
TGTGCCAGCAGCCAAGGTCTTAGCACGTCAAGAACGAGCACAGATACGCAGTATTTT | CASSQGLSTSRTSTDTQYF | TRBV14 | . | . | 19 | TRBJ2-3
TGCGCCAGCAGCCAAGATCGAGGGCCCTCCTACGAGCAGTACTTC | CASSQDRGPSYEQYF | TRBV4-3 | . | . | 15 | TRBJ2-7
TGTGCCACCAGCGGGGGTTTAGGTGAACCCCAGCATTTT | CATSGGLGEPQHF | TRBV15 | . | . | 13 | TRBJ1-5
TGCGCCAGCAGCTTGGCAGGGGTCGAGAACTATGGCTACACCTTC | CASSLAGVENYGYTF | TRBV5-1 | . | few | 15 | TRBJ1-2
TGCGCCAGCAGCCAAGTGGGGGAGGCAGGAAAAGCTTTCTTT | CASSQVGEAGKAFF | TRBV4-1 | . | . | 14 | TRBJ1-1
TGTGCCAGAGAGAGGACCCGTCCCCCCAATCAGCCCCAGCATTTT | CARERTRPPNQPQHF | TRBV21-1 | . | . | 15 | TRBJ1-5
TGTGCCAGCAGCCTACATGGGAGCTCTGGAAACACCATATATTTT | CASSLHGSSGNTIYF | TRBV7-3 | . | . | 15 | TRBJ1-3
TGTGCCAGCAGAGGCGAACAGGGGGCGGCCGGGGAGCTGTTTTTT | CASRGEQGAAGELFF | TRBV2 | TRBD1 | . | 15 | TRBJ2-2
TGTGCCAGCAGCTTAACTAGCGGGGGTGGGGAGACCCAGTACTTC | CASSLTSGGGETQYF | TRBV7-3 | TRBD2 | . | 15 | TRBJ2-5
TGTGCCAGCAGCTCGAGGACCTCATTCGTAGAGACCCAGTACTTC | CASSSRTSFVETQYF | TRBV11-3 | . | . | 15 | TRBJ2-5
TGCGCCAGCAGCCAAGATGCAGGAAGTTTGCAGGGGCGCGGACAGCCCCAGCATTTT | CASSQDAGSLQGRGQPQHF | TRBV4-1 | . | . | 19 | TRBJ1-5
TGCGCCAGCAGCTTGGGGACGGCTCAAGAGACCCAGTACTTC | CASSLGTAQETQYF | TRBV5-1 | . | . | 14 | TRBJ2-5
TGTGCCAGCAGTTTTAAGATTATAAGGAGGAGACAGGGCCTAAACAATGAGCAGTTCTTC | CASSFKIIRRRQGLNNEQFF | TRBV28 | TRBD1 | . | 20 | TRBJ2-1
TGTGCCAGCAGCTCACGACGGGATACGCAGTATTTT | CASSSRRDTQYF | TRBV11-3 | . | . | 12 | TRBJ2-3
TGTGCCAGCAGCGTAGACGGGGAGACCTACAATGAGCAGTTCTTC | CASSVDGETYNEQFF | TRBV9 | . | . | 15 | TRBJ2-1
TGTGCCACCTCCGATGGTGGTTGGAATGAAAAACTGTTTTTT | CATSDGGWNEKLFF | TRBV24-1 | . | . | 14 | TRBJ1-4
TGTGCCAGCAGTGAATGCCCCCCAGAGGGGGCTTACACTGAAGCTTTCTTT | CASSECPPEGAYTEAFF | TRBV25-1 | TRBD1 | . | 17 | TRBJ1-1
TGTGCCACCAGCAGAGAGTTTTCGGGGTCACCCCTCCACTTT | CATSREFSGSPLHF | TRBV15 | . | . | 14 | TRBJ1-6
TGTGCCAGCAGCCAAGATCTCGGTCTAGCGGGGGTGGAGCAGTACTTC | CASSQDLGLAGVEQYF | TRBV3-1/TRBV3-2 | TRBD2 | . | 16 | TRBJ2-7
TGTGCCAGCAGTTTATCCAGCTACAATGAGCAGTTCTTC | CASSLSSYNEQFF | TRBV27 | . | . | 13 | TRBJ2-1
TGCAGCGTTGGCAGGGATGCTCATGAGCAGTTCTTC | CSVGRDAHEQFF | TRBV29-1 | . | . | 12 | TRBJ2-1
TGTGCCAGCAGCCTTACAGGGGGCGCCGACGGGGAGCTGTTTTTT | CASSLTGGADGELFF | TRBV5-4 | TRBD1 | . | 15 | TRBJ2-2
TGCGCCAGCAGCCAAGCCGATACGACAGCCCAAGAAGCTTTCTTT | CASSQADTTAQEAFF | TRBV4-3 | . | . | 15 | TRBJ1-1
TGTGCCAGCAGCTCGGACAGGGGTAATGAAAAACTGTTTTTT | CASSSDRGNEKLFF | TRBV7-8 | TRBD1 | medium-sized | 14 | TRBJ1-4
TGTGCCAGCAGCACCGAAACCCGGGGCTATGGCTACACCTTC | CASSTETRGYGYTF | TRBV5-6 | . | . | 14 | TRBJ1-2
TGTGCCAGCAGTTTTCTGGCAGGTAATCAGCCCCAGCATTTT | CASSFLAGNQPQHF | TRBV27 | . | . | 14 | TRBJ1-5
TGTGCCACCAGCGGGGCACAGGGGGGTAATTCACCCCTCCACTTT | CATSGAQGGNSPLHF | TRBV15 | TRBD1 | . | 15 | TRBJ1-6
TGTGCCTGGAGTAGAGGGGACAGGATGGATGCTTTCTTT | CAWSRGDRMDAFF | TRBV30 | TRBD1 | . | 13 | TRBJ1-1
TGTGCCAACTACCGGGACAGGGGGCGACGTGAGCAGTACTTC | CANYRDRGRREQYF | TRBV10-3 | TRBD1 | . | 14 | TRBJ2-7
TGTGCCAGCAGCAAAATTTTGGCAGGACCCTATAGCAATCAGCCCCAGCATTTT | CASSKILAGPYSNQPQHF | TRBV21-1 | . | once | 18 | TRBJ1-5
TGTGCCGGGGGGACTTTAATTGTGAGTGAGCAGTTCTTC | CAGGTLIVSEQFF | TRBV30 | . | once | 13 | TRBJ2-1
TGCGCCAGCAGCTCGGACAGTGGTAATTCACCCCTCCACTTT | CASSSDSGNSPLHF | TRBV5-1 | . | once | 14 | TRBJ1-6
TGTGCCAGCAGTGAATACAGGAATGAAAAACTGTTTTTT | CASSEYRNEKLFF | TRBV6-1 | . | . | 13 | TRBJ1-4
TGTGCCAGCAGACCCACCCGACTGCGCACTGAAGCTTTCTTT | CASRPTRLRTEAFF | TRBV27 | . | . | 14 | TRBJ1-1
TGTGCCAGCAGCTTGACGGACACTGAAGCTTTCTTT | CASSLTDTEAFF | TRBV5-4 | . | once | 12 | TRBJ1-1
TGTGCCAGCAGGCAGGGGATGGCCGGGGAGCTGTTTTTT | CASRQGMAGELFF | TRBV6-5 | . | . | 13 | TRBJ2-2
TGTGCCAGCAGCCCTATGAGAAGCAATCAGCCCCAGCATTTT | CASSPMRSNQPQHF | TRBV3-1/TRBV3-2 | . | . | 14 | TRBJ1-5
TGCGCCAGCAGCCAAGCAGGGAAGGACAGGGTCTTCGAAAAACTGTTTTTT | CASSQAGKDRVFEKLFF | TRBV4-3 | TRBD1 | . | 17 | TRBJ1-4
TGTGCCAGGGAAACAGGGGACTATGGCTACACCTTC | CARETGDYGYTF | TRBV19 | TRBD1 | few | 12 | TRBJ1-2
TGTGCCAGCAGTGAGAGGAACACTGAAGCTTTCTTT | CASSERNTEAFF | TRBV6-1 | . | . | 12 | TRBJ1-1
TGTGCCAGCAGCCAAGATCTTCTTTCCCAGTATGGCTACACCTTC | CASSQDLLSQYGYTF | TRBV4-2 | . | . | 15 | TRBJ1-2
TGTGCCAGCAGCTTAGAGGGGGAGAACACTGAAGCTTTCTTT | CASSLEGENTEAFF | TRBV7-9 | . | few | 14 | TRBJ1-1